The clone carrying this TCR beta chain was seen only a few times. This sample is part of a study of T cells in Graves' hyperthyroidism and ophthalmopathy. CDR1 is MNHEY and CDR2 is SVGAGI in the germline V gene. This CDR3 comprises 14 residues. V was shortened by 2 bases and J by 1 base, with 8 bases between the two germline ends. TCR beta CDR3 regions were amplified from RNA. The HTBI primer set was used in a first-round RT-PCR of the TCR CDR3. Using its own MiXCR run on the multiplex PCR reads, TCRdb lists one record per CDR3 protein. The sample consists of about 400,000 distinct CDR3 sequences, about 15% of them appearing once.

The sequenced sample consisted of blood. This TCR derives from a woman aged 18 to 35 with Graves' hyperthyroidism that later progressed to Graves' ophthalmopathy. The chain uses TRBV6-5 and TRBJ1-2; D is possibly TRBD1 (5 bases). The CDR3 region is CASSYGGNNYGYTF. In DNA form, the CDR3 reads TGTGCCAGCAGTTACGGGGGGAATAACTATGGCTACACCTTC.